This T cell receptor beta chain was observed in a study of cytomegalovirus exposure and HLA in healthy donors. Study as a whole: Per a later analysis, the roughly 670 first-cohort and 100 to 150 validation repertoires shared one platform. Study outcomes and limitations: According to the study, about 180 TCR beta chains were cytomegalovirus-associated.

With respect to this clone: As yet, its antigen is unknown.

Here immunoSEQ multiplex PCR was the method, and the copy in TCRdb shows in-frame clones only, minus some. The profile covers fewer than 250,000 clones, with around 87% appearing a single time and about 2.8% taken by the ten largest. The sequencing sample was made of PBMCs. The receptor's source is a man aged 18 to 29 in good health and CMV-seronegative.

CDR3 sequence (DNA): TGTGCCAGCAGCGTAGGTGGAGGGGACACTGAAGCTTTCTTT. It encodes CASSVGGGDTEAFF. This chain joins TRBV9 and TRBJ1-1; weak D call: TRBD1 (5 bases). This CDR3 spans 14 amino acids. Germline V lookup: CDR1 SGDLS, CDR2 YYNGEE. V dropped 0 bases and J dropped 3 bases, with 9 bases sitting between them. Combining the CDR3 with reference TRBV9 and TRBJ1-1 gives the whole variable domain DSGVTQTPKHLITATGQRVTLRCSPRSGDLSVYWYQQSLDQGLQFLIQYYNGEERAKGNILERFSAQQFPDLHSELNLSSLELGDSALYFCASSVGGGDTEAFFGQGTRLTVV.